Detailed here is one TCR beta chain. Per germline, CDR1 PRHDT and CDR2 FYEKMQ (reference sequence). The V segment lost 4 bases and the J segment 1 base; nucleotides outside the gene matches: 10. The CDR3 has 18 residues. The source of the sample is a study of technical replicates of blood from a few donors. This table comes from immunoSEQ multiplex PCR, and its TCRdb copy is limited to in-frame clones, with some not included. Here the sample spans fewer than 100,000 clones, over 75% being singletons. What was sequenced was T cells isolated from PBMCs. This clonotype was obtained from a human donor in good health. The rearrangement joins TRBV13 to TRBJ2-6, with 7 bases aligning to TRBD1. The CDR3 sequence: CASSSGQLRLSGANVLTF. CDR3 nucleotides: TGTGCCAGCAGCTCGGGACAGTTAAGGCTTTCTGGGGCCAACGTCCTGACTTTC.